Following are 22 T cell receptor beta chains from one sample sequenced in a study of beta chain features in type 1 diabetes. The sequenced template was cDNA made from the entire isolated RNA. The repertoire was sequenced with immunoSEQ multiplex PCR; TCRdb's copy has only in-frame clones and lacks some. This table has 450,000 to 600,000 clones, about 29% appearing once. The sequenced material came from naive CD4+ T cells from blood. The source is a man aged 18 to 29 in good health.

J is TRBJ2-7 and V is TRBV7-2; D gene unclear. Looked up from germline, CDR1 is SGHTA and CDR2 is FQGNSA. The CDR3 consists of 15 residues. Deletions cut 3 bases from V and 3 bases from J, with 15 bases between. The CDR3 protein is CASSLGGVGIYEQYF. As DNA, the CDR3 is TGTGCCAGCAGCTTGGGTGGAGTGGGGATCTACGAGCAGTACTTC.

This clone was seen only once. The CDR3 here is CASSSGPIQGQYF. The CDR3 coding sequence is TGTGCCAGCAGCTCGGGGCCGATACAAGGGCAGTACTTC. The gene calls are TRBV5-4 and TRBJ2-7, with D possibly called TRBD1 or TRBD2 (5 bases each). The V end lost 3 bases, the J end lost 9 bases, and 16 bases lay between the germline ends. The CDR3 contains 13 residues. Germline CDR1 SGHNT, CDR2 YYREEE (reference sequence).

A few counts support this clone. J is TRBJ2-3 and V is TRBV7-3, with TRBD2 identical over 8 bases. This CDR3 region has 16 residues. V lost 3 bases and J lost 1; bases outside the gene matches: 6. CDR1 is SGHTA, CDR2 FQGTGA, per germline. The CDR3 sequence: CASSLGTSARTDTQYF. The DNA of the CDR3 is TGTGCCAGCAGCTTGGGGACTAGTGCCCGCACAGATACGCAGTATTTT.

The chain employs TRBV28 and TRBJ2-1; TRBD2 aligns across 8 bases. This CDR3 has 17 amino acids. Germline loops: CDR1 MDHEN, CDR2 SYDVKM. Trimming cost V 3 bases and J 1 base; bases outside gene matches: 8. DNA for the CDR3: TGTGCCAGCAGTTTGGGGGCGGGAGGTTTTTCCTACAATGAGCAGTTCTTC. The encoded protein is CASSLGAGGFSYNEQFF. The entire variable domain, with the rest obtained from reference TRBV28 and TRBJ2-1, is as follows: DVKVTQSSRYLVKRTGEKVFLECVQDMDHENMFWYRQDPGLGLRLIYFSYDVKMKEKGDIPEGYSVSREKKERFSLILESASTNQTSMYLCASSLGAGGFSYNEQFFGPGTRLTVL.

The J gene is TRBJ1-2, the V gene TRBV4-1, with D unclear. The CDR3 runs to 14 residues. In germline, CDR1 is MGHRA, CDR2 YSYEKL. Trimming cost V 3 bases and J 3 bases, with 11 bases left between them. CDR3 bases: TGCGCCAGCAGCCATCCCGACGGACACTATGGCTACACCTTC. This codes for CASSHPDGHYGYTF.

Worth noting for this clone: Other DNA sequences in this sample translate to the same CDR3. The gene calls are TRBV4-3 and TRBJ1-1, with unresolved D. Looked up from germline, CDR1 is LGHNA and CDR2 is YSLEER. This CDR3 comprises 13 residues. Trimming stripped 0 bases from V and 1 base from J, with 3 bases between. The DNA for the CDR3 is TGCGCCAGCAGCCAAGACAGGAACACTGAAGCTTTCTTT. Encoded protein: CASSQDRNTEAFF.

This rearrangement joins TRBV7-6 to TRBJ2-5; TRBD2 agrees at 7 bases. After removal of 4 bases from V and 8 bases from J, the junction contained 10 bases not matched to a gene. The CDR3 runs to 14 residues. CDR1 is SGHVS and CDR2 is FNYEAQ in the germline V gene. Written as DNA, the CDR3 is TGTGCCAGCAGCTGGCCTAGCGGTGCGGGAACCCAGTACTTC. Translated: CASSWPSGAGTQYF.

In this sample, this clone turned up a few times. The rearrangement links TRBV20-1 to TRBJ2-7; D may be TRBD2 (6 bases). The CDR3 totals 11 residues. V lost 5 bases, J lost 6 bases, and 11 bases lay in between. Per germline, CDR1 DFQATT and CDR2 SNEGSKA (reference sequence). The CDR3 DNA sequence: TGCAGTGCTCCGGGAGCCCTCGAGCAGTACTTC. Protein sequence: CSAPGALEQYF.

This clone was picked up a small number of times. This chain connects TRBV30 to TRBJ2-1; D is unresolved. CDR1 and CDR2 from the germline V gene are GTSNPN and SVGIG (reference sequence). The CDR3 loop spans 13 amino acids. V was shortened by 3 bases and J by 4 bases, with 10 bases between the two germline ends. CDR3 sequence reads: CAWSPTDYNEQFF. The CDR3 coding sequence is TGTGCCTGGAGCCCGACGGATTACAATGAGCAGTTCTTC. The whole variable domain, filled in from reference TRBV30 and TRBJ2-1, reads SQTIHQWPATLVQPVGSPLSLECTVEGTSNPNLYWYRQAAGRGLQLLFYSVGIGQISSEVPQNLSASRPQDRQFILSSKKLLLSDSGFYLCAWSPTDYNEQFFGPGTRLTVL.

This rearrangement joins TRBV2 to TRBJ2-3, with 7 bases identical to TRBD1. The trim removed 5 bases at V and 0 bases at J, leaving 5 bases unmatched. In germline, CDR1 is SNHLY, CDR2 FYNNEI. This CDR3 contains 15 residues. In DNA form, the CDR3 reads TGTGCCAGCAGTCCAGACAGGGAAAGCACAGATACGCAGTATTTT. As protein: CASSPDRESTDTQYF.

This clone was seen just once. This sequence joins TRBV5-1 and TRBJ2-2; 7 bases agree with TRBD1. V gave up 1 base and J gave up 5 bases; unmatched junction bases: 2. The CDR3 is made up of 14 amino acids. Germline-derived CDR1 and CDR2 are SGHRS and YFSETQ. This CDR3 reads CASSLLQGTGELFF. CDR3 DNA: TGCGCCAGCAGCTTGCTACAGGGGACCGGGGAGCTGTTTTTT.

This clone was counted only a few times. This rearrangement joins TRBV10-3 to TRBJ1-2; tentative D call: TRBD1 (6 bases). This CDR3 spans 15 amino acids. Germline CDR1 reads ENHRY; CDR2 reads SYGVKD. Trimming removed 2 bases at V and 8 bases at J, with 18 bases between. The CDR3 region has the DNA TGTGCCATCAGTGAGCTTGGCAGGGGAAATGGCGGCTACACCTTC. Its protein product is CAISELGRGNGGYTF.

This CDR3 reads CASSLSRLAPAPMIEQFF. The CDR3 DNA sequence: TGTGCCAGCAGCTTATCCCGACTAGCGCCAGCTCCTATGATTGAGCAGTTCTTC. The chain joins TRBV13 to TRBJ2-1; 8 nucleotides align to TRBD2. Trimming took 2 bases from V and 9 from J; bases not matched to a gene: 18. The CDR3 is 18 amino acids. CDR1 is PRHDT, CDR2 FYEKMQ, per germline (reference sequence).

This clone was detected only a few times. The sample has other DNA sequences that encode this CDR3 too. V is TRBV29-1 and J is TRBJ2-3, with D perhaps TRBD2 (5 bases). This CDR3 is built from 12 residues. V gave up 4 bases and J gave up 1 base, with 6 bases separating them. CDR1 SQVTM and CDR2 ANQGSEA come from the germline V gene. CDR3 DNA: TGCAGCGTTGTTAGCGGCACAGATACGCAGTATTTT. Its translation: CSVVSGTDTQYF.

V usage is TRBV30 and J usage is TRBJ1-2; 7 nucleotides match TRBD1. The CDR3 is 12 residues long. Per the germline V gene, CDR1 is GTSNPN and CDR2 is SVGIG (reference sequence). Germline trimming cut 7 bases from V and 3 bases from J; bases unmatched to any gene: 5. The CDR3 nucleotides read TGTGCCTCTCGACAGGGATACTATGGCTACACCTTC. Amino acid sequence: CASRQGYYGYTF.

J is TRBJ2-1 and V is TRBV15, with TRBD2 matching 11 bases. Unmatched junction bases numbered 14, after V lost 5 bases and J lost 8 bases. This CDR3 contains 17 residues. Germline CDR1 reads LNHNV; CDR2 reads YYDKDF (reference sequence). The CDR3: CATSGRISGRASDEQFF. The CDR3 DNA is TGTGCCACCAGCGGACGTATTAGCGGGAGGGCCTCAGATGAGCAGTTCTTC.

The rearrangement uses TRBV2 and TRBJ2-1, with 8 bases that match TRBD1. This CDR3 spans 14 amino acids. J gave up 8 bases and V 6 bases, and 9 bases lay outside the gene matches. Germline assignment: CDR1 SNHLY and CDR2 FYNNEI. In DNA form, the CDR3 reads TGTGCCAGCAGCCGCCGGACAGGGATGGATGAGCAGTTCTTC. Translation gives CASSRRTGMDEQFF. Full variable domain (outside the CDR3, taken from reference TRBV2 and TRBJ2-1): EPEVTQTPSHQVTQMGQEVILRCVPISNHLYFYWYRQILGQKVEFLVSFYNNEISEKSEIFDDQFSVERPDGSNFTLKIRSTKLEDSAMYFCASSRRTGMDEQFFGPGTRLTVL.

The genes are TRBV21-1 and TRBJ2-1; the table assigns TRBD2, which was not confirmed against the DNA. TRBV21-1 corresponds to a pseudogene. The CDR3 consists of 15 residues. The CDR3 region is CASSKSGLGDNEQFF. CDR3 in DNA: TGTGCCAGCAGCAAATCGGGACTAGGCGACAATGAGCAGTTCTTC.

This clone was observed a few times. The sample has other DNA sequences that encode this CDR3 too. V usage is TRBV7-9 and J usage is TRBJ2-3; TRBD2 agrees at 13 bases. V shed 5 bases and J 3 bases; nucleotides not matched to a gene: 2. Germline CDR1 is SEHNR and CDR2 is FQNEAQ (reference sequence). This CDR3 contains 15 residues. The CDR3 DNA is TGTGCCAGCAGCCGGACTAGCGGGAGTACAGATACGCAGTATTTT. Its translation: CASSRTSGSTDTQYF.

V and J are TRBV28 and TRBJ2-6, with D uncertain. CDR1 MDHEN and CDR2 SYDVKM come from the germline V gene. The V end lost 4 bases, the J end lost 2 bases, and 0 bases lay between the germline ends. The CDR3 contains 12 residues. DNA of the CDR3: TGTGCCAGCAGTTCTGGGGCCAACGTCCTGACTTTC. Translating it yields CASSSGANVLTF. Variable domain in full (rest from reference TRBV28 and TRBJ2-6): DVKVTQSSRYLVKRTGEKVFLECVQDMDHENMFWYRQDPGLGLRLIYFSYDVKMKEKGDIPEGYSVSREKKERFSLILESASTNQTSMYLCASSSGANVLTFGAGSRLTVL.

The CDR3 reads CASGYRSYEQYF. In nucleotides, the CDR3 is TGTGCCAGCGGTTACCGGTCCTACGAGCAGTACTTC. The J gene is TRBJ2-7, the V gene TRBV27; D unclear. Looked up from germline, CDR1 is MNHEY and CDR2 is SMNVEV (reference sequence). CDR3 length equals 12 residues. Trimming removed 8 bases at V and 1 base at J, with 9 bases between.

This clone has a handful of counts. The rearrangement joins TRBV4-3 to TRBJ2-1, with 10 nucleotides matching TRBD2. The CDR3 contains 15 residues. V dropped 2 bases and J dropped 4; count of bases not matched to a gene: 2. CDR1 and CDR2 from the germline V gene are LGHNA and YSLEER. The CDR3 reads CASSQLAGAYNEQFF. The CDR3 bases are TGCGCCAGCAGCCAACTAGCGGGAGCTTACAATGAGCAGTTCTTC.